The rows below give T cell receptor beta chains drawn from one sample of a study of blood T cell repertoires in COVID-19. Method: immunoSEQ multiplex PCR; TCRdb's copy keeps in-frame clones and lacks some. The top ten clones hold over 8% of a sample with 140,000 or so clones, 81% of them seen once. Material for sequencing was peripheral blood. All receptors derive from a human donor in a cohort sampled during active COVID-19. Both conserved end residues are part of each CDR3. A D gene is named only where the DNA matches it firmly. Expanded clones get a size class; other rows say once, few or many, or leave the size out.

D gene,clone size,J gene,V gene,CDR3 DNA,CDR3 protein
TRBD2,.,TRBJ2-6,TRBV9,TGTGCCAGCAGCCCCCGGACTAGCGGGTCTGGGGCCAACGTCCTGACTTTC,CASSPRTSGSGANVLTF
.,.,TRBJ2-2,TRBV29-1,TGCAGCGTTGATCGGAGGTCCGGCACCGGGGAGCTGTTTTTT,CSVDRRSGTGELFF
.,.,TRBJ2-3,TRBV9,TGTGCCAGCAGCGTAAATAGGGCAGGGCCAGATACGCAGTATTTT,CASSVNRAGPDTQYF
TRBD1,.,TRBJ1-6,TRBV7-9,TGTGCCAGCAGCTTTGGGACAGGGGTTAATTCACCCCTCCACTTT,CASSFGTGVNSPLHF
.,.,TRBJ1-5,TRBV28,TGTGCCAGCAGTTTAGGGCAGGGGAAAACGCATTTT,CASSLGQGKTHF
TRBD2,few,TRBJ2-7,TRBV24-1,TGTGCCACCAGTGATGGGACTAGCGGCTACGAGCAGTACTTC,CATSDGTSGYEQYF
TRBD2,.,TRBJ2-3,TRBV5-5,TGTGCCAGCAGCACCGGGACTAGCGGCACAGATACGCAGTATTTT,CASSTGTSGTDTQYF
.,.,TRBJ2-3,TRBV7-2,TGTGCCAGCAGCTTAAGGGTGGACACTAGCACAGATACGCAGTATTTT,CASSLRVDTSTDTQYF
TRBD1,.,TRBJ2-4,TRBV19,TGTGCCAGTAGTGAGGACAGGGGGCTTGGAAACATTCAGTACTTC,CASSEDRGLGNIQYF
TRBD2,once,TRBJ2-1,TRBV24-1,TGTGCCACCAGTGCGGGACAGATCTTAGCGGGGGGGACCTACAATGAGCAGTTCTTC,CATSAGQILAGGTYNEQFF
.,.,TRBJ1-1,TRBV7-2,TGTGCCAGCAAACCTCGAGGGTCTGACGTTTTGACTGAAGCTTTCTTT,CASKPRGSDVLTEAFF
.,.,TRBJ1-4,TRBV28,TGTGCCAGCATTCTCAGCAGGGGTATAGGAAAACTGTTTTTT,CASILSRGIGKLFF
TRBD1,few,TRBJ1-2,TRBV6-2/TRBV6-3,TGTGCCAGCAGTTACGGGGGACAGAACTATGGCTACACCTTC,CASSYGGQNYGYTF
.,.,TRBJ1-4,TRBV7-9,TGTGCCAGCAGCTCCAGGACAGACCCTAAACTGTTTTTT,CASSSRTDPKLFF
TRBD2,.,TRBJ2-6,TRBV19,TGTGCCAGTAGTATTGTGGCGGGAGCGGTCTCTGGGGCCAACGTCCTGACTTTC,CASSIVAGAVSGANVLTF
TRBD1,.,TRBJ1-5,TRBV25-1,TGTGCCAGCAGTGTCCAGGGGGGCCAGCCCCAGCATTTT,CASSVQGGQPQHF
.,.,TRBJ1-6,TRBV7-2,TGTGCCAGCAGCTTAGATGCAGTCAATAATTCACCCCTCCACTTT,CASSLDAVNNSPLHF
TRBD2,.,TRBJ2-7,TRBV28,TGTGCCAGCAGTCCAACCGGGACTAGCGTGTACGAGCAGTACTTC,CASSPTGTSVYEQYF
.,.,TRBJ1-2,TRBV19,TGTGCCACCGTCACGAAGCGGGGGGCCCGAGGCTATGGCTACACCTTC,CATVTKRGARGYGYTF
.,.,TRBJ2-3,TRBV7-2,TGTGCCAGCAGCTCCAGATCCGTCCCAGATACGCAGTATTTT,CASSSRSVPDTQYF
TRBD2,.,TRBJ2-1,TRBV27,TGTGCCAGCAGTTTAGCGGGAGGGAGGTACAATGAGCAGTTCTTC,CASSLAGGRYNEQFF
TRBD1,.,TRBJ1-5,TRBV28,TGTGCCAGCAGGCGCGGGACAGGCAATCAGCCCCAGCATTTT,CASRRGTGNQPQHF
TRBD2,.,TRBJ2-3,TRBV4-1,TGCGCCAGCAGGCTATCCGGGACTAGGGGCGCAGATACGCAGTATTTT,CASRLSGTRGADTQYF
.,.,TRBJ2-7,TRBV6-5,TGTGCCAGCAGTTACATGCGACAGGACTACGAGCAGTACTTC,CASSYMRQDYEQYF
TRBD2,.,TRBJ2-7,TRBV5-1,TGCCCCAGCAGCTTGCCCGGGGGGGGGTACGAGCAGTACTTC,CPSSLPGGGYEQYF
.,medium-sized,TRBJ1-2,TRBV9,TGTGCCAGCAGCGTAATGGAGGATAACTATGGCTACACCTTC,CASSVMEDNYGYTF
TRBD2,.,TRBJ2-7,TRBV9,TGTGCCAGCAGCGTACTAGCGGGAGTCTCCTACGAGCAGTACTTC,CASSVLAGVSYEQYF
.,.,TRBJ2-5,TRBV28,TGTGCCAGCAGTTTTGTCAAAGAGACCCAGTACTTC,CASSFVKETQYF
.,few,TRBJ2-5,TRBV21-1,TGTGCCAGCGGAGGGACAGGCGAAGAGACCCAGTACTTC,CASGGTGEETQYF
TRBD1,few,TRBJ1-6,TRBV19,TGTGCCAGTAGTACAACAGGGGGCCCGGGTAATTCACCCCTCCACTTT,CASSTTGGPGNSPLHF
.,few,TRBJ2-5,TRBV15,TGTGCCACCAGCAGAAGACAGGATCAAGAGACCCAGTACTTC,CATSRRQDQETQYF